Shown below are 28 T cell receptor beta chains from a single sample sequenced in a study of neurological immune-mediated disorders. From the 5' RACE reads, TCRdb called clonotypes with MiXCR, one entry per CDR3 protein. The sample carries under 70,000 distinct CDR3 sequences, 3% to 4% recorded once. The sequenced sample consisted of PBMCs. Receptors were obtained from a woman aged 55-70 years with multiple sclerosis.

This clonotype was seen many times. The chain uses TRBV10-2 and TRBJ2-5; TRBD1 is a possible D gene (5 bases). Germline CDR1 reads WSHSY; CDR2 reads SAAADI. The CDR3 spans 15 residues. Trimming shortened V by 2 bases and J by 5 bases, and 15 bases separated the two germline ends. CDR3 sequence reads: CASSENWWGEETQYF. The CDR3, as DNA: TGCGCCAGCAGTGAGAACTGGTGGGGCGAGGAGACCCAGTACTTC.

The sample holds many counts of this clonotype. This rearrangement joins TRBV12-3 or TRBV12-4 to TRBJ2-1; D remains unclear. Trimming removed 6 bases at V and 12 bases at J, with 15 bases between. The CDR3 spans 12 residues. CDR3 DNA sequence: TGTGCCAGCAGGATGCCACCCCTGGGGCAGTTCTTC. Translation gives CASRMPPLGQFF.

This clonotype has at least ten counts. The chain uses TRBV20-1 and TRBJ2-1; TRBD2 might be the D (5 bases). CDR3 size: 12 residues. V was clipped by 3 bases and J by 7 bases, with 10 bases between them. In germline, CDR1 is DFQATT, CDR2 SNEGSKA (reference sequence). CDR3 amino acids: CSASGMGNEQFF. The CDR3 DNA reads TGCAGTGCTAGCGGGATGGGTAATGAGCAGTTCTTC.

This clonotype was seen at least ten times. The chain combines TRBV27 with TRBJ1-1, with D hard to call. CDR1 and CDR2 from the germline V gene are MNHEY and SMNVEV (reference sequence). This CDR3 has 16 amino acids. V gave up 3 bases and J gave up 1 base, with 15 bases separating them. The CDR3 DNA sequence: TGTGCCAGCAGTTTTAGTTTCAGTGTGGCGAACACTGAAGCTTTCTTT. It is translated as CASSFSFSVANTEAFF.

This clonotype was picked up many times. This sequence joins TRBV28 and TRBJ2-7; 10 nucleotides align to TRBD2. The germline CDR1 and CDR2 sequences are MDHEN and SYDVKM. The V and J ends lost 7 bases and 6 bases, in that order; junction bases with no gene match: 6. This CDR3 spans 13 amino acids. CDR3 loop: CASILAGAGEQYF. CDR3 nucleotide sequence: TGTGCCAGCATTCTAGCGGGAGCTGGCGAGCAGTACTTC.

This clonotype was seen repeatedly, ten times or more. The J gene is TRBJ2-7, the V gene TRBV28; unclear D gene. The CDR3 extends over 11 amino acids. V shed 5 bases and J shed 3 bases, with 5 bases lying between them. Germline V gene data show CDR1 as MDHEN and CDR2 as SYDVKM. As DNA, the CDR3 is TGTGCCAGCAGTGCACGCTACGAGCAGTACTTC. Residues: CASSARYEQYF. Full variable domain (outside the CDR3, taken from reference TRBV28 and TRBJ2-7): DVKVTQSSRYLVKRTGEKVFLECVQDMDHENMFWYRQDPGLGLRLIYFSYDVKMKEKGDIPEGYSVSREKKERFSLILESASTNQTSMYLCASSARYEQYFGPGTRLTVT.

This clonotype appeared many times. In DNA form, the CDR3 reads TGTGCCAGCAGCTTTTGGCCTGGGGCCAACGTCCTGACTTTC. Protein: CASSFWPGANVLTF. The chain uses TRBV5-6 and TRBJ2-6; no definite D call. The ends were cut back, 2 bases at V and 2 bases at J, with 5 bases in the middle. The CDR3 consists of 14 residues. The germline V gene encodes CDR1 SGHDT and CDR2 YYEEEE.

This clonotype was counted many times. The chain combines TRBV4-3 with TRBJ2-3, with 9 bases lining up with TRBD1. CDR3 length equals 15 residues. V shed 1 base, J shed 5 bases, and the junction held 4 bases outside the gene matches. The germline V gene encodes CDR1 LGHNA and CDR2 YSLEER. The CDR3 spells CASSQAGTGQDTQYF. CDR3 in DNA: TGCGCCAGCAGCCAAGCAGGGACAGGGCAAGATACGCAGTATTTT.

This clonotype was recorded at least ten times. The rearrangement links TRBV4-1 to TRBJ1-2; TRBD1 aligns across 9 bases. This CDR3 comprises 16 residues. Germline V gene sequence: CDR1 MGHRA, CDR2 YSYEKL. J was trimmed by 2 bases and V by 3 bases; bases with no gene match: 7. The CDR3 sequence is CASSQDPGTGNYGYTF. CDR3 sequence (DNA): TGCGCCAGCAGCCAGGATCCCGGGACAGGGAACTATGGCTACACCTTC.

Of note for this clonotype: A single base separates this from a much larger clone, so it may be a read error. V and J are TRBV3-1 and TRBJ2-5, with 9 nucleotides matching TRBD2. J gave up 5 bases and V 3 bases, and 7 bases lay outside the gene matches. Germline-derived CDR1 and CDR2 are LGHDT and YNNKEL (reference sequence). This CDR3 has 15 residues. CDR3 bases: TGTGCCAGCAGCCAGGTAGCGGGGGCTCACGAGACCCAGTACTTC. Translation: CASSQVAGAHETQYF.

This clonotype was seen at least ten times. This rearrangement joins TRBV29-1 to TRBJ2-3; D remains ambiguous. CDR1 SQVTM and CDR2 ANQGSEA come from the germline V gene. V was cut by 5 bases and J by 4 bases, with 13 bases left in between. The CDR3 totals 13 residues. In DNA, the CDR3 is TGCAGCGTTCTCCCCGACAAGGCAGATACGCAGTATTTT. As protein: CSVLPDKADTQYF.

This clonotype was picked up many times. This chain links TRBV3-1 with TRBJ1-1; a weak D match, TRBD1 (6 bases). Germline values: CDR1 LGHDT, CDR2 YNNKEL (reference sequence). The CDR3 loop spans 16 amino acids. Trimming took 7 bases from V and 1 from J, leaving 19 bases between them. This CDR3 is CASTRGGGIRNTEAFF. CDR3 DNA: TGTGCCAGCACCCGCGGGGGCGGGATTAGGAACACTGAAGCTTTCTTT.

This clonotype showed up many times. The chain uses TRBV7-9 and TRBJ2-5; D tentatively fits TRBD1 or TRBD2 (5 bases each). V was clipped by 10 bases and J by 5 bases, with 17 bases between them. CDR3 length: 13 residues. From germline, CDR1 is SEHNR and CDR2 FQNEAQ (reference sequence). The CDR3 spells CAIARDPRETQYF. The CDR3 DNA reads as TGTGCCATCGCCAGGGACCCTCGCGAGACCCAGTACTTC.

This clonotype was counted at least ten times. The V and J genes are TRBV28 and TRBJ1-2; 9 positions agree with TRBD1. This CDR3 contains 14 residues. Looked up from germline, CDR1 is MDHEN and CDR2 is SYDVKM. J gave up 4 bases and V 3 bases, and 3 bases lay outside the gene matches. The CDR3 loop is CASSFLTGGYGYTF. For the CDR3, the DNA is TGTGCCAGCAGTTTCCTGACAGGGGGCTATGGCTACACCTTC.

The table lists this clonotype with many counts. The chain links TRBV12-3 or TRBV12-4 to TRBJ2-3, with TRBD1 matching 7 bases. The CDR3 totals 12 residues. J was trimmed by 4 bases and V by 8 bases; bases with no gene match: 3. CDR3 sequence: CASSTGADTQYF. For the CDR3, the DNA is TGTGCCAGCTCAACAGGGGCAGATACGCAGTATTTT.

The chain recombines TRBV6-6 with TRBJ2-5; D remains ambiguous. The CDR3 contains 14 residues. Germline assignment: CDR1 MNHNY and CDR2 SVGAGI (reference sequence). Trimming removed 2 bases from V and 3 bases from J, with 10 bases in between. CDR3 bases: TGTGCCAGCAGTTACGGGCGGAGCAAAGAGACCCAGTACTTC. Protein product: CASSYGRSKETQYF.

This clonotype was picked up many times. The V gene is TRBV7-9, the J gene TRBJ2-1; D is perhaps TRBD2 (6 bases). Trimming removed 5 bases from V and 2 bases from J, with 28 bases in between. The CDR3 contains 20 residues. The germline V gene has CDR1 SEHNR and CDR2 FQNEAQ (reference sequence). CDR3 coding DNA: TGTGCCAGCAGCCCCCACGTCGCGGGACCCTCTCGAGGAACCTACAATGAGCAGTTCTTC. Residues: CASSPHVAGPSRGTYNEQFF.

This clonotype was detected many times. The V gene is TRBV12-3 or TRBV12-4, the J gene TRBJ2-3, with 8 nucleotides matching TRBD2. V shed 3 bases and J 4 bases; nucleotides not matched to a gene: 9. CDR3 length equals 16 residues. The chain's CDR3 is CASSFVGTRNADTQYF. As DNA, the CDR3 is TGTGCCAGCAGTTTCGTTGGGACTAGAAACGCAGATACGCAGTATTTT.

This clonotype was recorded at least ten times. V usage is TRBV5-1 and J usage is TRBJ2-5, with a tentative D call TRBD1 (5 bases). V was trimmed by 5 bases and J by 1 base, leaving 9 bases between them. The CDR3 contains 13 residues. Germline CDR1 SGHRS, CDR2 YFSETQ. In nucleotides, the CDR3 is TGCGCCAGCAGAAGGGGTTCCCAAGAGACCCAGTACTTC. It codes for CASRRGSQETQYF.

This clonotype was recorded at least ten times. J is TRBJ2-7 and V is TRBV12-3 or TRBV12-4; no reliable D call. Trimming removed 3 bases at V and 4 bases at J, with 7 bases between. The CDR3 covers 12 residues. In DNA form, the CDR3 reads TGTGCCAGCAGTTTCGATGGTTACGAGCAGTACTTC. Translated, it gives CASSFDGYEQYF.

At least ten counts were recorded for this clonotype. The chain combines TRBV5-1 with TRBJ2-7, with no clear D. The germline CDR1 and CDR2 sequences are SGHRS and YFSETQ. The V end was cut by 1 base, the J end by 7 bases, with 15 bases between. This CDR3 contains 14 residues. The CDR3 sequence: CASSLIELESEQYF. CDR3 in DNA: TGCGCCAGCAGCTTGATTGAGTTGGAGTCAGAGCAGTACTTC.

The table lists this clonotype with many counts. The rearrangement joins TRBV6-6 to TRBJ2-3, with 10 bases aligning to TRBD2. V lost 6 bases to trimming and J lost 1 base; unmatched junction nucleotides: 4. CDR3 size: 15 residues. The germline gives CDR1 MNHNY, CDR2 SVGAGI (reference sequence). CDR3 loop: CASRSGTSGTDTQYF. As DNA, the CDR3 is TGTGCCAGCAGGTCCGGGACTAGCGGCACAGATACGCAGTATTTT.

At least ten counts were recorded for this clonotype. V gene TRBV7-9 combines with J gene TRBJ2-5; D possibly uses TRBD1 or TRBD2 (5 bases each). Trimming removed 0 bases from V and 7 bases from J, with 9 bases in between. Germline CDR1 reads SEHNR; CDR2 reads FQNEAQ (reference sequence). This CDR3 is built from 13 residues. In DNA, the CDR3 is TGTGCCAGCAGCTTAGCCGATGGGGGGACCCAGTACTTC. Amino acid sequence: CASSLADGGTQYF. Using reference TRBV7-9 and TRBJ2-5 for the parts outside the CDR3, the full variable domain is DTGVSQNPRHKITKRGQNVTFRCDPISEHNRLYWYRQTLGQGPEFLTYFQNEAQLEKSRLLSDRFSAERPKGSFSTLEIQRTEQGDSAMYLCASSLADGGTQYFGPGTRLLVL.

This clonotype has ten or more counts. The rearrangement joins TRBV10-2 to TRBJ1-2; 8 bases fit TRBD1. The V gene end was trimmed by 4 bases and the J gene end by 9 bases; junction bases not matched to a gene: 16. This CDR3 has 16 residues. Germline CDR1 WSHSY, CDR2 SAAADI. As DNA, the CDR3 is TGCGCCAGCAGTGGAAAACAGGGGGTCGGGGTATGGAGCTACACCTTC. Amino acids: CASSGKQGVGVWSYTF.

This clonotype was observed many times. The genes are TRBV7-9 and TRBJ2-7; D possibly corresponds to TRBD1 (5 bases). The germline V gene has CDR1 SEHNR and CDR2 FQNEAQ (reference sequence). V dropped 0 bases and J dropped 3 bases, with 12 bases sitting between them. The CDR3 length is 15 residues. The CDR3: CASSLAVGQGYEQYF. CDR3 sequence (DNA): TGTGCCAGCAGCTTAGCGGTGGGGCAGGGCTACGAGCAGTACTTC.

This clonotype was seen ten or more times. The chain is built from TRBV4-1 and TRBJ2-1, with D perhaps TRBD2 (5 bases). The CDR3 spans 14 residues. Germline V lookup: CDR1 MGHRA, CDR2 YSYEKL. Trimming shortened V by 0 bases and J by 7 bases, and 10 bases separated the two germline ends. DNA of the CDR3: TGCGCCAGCAGCCAAGATGAACTAGGTAATGAGCAGTTCTTC. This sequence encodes CASSQDELGNEQFF.

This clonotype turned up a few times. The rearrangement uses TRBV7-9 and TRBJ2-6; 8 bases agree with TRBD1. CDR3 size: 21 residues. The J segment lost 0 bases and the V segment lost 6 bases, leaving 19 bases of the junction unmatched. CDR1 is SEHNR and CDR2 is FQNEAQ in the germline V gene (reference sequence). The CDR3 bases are TGTGCCAGCAGGGCGGACAGGGTATCCCTCCCCTTCCTCTCTGGGGCCAACGTCCTGACTTTC. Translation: CASRADRVSLPFLSGANVLTF. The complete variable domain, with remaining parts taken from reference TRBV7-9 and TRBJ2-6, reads DTGVSQNPRHKITKRGQNVTFRCDPISEHNRLYWYRQTLGQGPEFLTYFQNEAQLEKSRLLSDRFSAERPKGSFSTLEIQRTEQGDSAMYLCASRADRVSLPFLSGANVLTFGAGSRLTVL.

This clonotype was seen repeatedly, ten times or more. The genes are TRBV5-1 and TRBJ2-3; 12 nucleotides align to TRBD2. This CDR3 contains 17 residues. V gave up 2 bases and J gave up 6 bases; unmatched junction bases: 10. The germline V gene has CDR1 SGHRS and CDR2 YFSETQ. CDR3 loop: CASSFRLAGVVLDTQYF. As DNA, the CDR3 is TGCGCCAGCAGCTTTAGACTAGCGGGAGTTGTTTTGGATACGCAGTATTTT.